This TCR beta chain was sequenced for a study of response to subunit inactivated influenza vaccine. This clonotype was observed a few times. What it recognizes is unknown. TCRdb re-analysed the RT-PCR reads in MiXCR, keeping a single row per CDR3 protein. Of 450,000 to 700,000 distinct CDR3 sequences in the sample, approximately 14% were seen once. V was cut by 0 bases and J by 4 bases, with 13 bases left in between. The CDR3 has 15 amino acids. Germline assignment: CDR1 SGHRS and CDR2 YFSETQ. Overall study findings and caveats: Authors suggested each seasonal influenza vaccination recruits few new T cells.

The source of this sequence is a man aged 45-65 years who received an inactivated influenza vaccine. This rearrangement joins TRBV5-1 to TRBJ1-1; D ambiguous. Sequencing used PBMCs from blood, obtained roughly 12 days after vaccination. CDR3 protein: CASSLGSLRGTEAFF. Here the CDR3 DNA reads TGCGCCAGCAGCTTGGGTTCACTACGGGGCACTGAAGCTTTCTTT.